This T cell receptor beta chain was identified during a study of T cells in women clearing cervical HPV infection. Across the whole study: Cases were women with histologically confirmed HPV16-related CIN3 or worse, including a couple of invasive cancers. Control women cleared a single incident HPV16 infection within 12 months.

Study results and caveats: Each sample's T-cell count was unknown, possibly confounding richness.

This CDR3 is built from 14 residues. With 1 base clipped from V and 2 bases from J, the junction kept 5 bases outside the gene matches. CDR1 and CDR2 (germline): DFQATT, SNEGSKA (reference sequence). TCRdb's copy holds only in-frame clones and misses some; the assay was immunoSEQ multiplex PCR. This repertoire includes about 48,000 clones. Of note for this clone: Its cognate antigen is unknown. The CDR3 end is not reached by the read, which stops 3 residues before it; the germline J gene fills it in.

Material for sequencing was blood buffy coat. The chain carries TRBV20-1 and TRBJ2-7; TRBD1 matches at 7 bases. This clonotype originated in a woman aged 18 to 75 with a cervical HPV16 infection that either progressed to CIN3+ or cleared (not recorded which). The CDR3 protein is CSARGSGTAYEQYF. The DNA read from the CDR3 is TGCAGTGCTAGAGGTTCCGGGACAGCCTACGAG.